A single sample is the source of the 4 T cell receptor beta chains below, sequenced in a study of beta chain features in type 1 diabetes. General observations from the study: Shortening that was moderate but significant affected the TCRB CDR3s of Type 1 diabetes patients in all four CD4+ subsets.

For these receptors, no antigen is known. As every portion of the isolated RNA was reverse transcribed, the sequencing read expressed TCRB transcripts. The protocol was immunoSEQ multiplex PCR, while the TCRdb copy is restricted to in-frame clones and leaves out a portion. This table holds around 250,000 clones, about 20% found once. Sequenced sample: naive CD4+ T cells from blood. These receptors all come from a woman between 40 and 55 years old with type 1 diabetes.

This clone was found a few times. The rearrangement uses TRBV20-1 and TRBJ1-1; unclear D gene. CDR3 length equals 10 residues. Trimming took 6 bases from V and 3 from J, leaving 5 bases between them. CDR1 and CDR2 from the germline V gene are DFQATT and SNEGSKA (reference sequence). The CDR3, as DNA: TGCAGTGCCGGGGACACTGAAGCTTTCTTT. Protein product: CSAGDTEAFF.

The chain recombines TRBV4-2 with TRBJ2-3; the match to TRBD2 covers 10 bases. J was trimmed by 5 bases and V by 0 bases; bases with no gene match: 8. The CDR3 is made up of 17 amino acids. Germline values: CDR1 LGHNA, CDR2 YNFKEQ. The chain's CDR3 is CASSQDVQRGGEDTQYF. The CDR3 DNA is TGTGCCAGCAGCCAAGATGTCCAGCGGGGGGGAGAAGATACGCAGTATTTT.

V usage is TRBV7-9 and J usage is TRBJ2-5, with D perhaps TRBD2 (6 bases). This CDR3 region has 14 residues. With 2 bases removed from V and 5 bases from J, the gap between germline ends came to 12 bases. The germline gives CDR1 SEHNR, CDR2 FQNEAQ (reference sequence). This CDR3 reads CASSLTAGGETQYF. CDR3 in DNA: TGTGCCAGCAGCTTAACAGCGGGCGGTGAGACCCAGTACTTC.

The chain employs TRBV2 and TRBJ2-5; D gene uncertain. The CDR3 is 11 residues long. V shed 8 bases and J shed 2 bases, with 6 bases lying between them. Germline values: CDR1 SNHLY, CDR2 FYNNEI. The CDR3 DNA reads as TGTGCCAGCGGAGAGCAAGAGACCCAGTACTTC. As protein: CASGEQETQYF.